The rows below give T cell receptor beta chains drawn from one sample of a study of early T cells in non-severe SARS-CoV-2 infection. MiXCR, run by TCRdb on the 5' RACE reads, gives a single entry per CDR3 protein. This sample carries nearly 60,000 distinct CDR3 sequences, 12% of them seen once, and the ten largest clones take approximately 9.6%. Sequencing was done on a sample of whole blood. These TCRs come from an adult who was a healthcare worker with PCR-confirmed SARS-CoV-2 infection or an uninfected control (not recorded which). Both conserved end residues are part of each CDR3. The D gene is left open where the match is weak. Rows may omit the clone size; those that give it use once, few, many or a size class.

V	J	length	size	D	CDR3	DNA
TRBV28	TRBJ2-7	16	few	TRBD1	CASSPLRDRGSYEQYF	TGTGCCAGCAGTCCACTCCGGGACAGGGGCTCCTACGAGCAGTACTTC
TRBV7-9	TRBJ2-7	11	many	.	CATAEHYEQYF	TGTGCCACCGCGGAGCACTACGAGCAGTACTTC
TRBV29-1	TRBJ1-1	13	many	.	CSVKGHPNSEAFF	TGCAGCGTGAAAGGACACCCGAATTCTGAAGCTTTCTTT
TRBV10-3	TRBJ2-2	16	.	TRBD2	CAIGASGGAHTGELFF	TGTGCCATCGGCGCGAGCGGGGGGGCTCACACCGGGGAGCTGTTTTTT
TRBV29-1	TRBJ1-1	14	.	.	CSVEGRGRNTEAFF	TGCAGCGTTGAAGGTCGGGGGAGGAACACTGAAGCTTTCTTT
TRBV29-1	TRBJ1-2	11	.	TRBD1	CSSYDRGGYTF	TGCAGCTCCTATGACAGGGGCGGCTACACCTTC
TRBV10-2	TRBJ1-6	14	.	TRBD1	CASSERTGTSPLHF	TGCGCCAGCAGTGAGAGGACAGGGACTTCACCCCTCCACTTT
TRBV2	TRBJ2-4	14	.	.	CASSQGRTKNIQYF	TGTGCCAGCAGCCAGGGGAGGACCAAAAACATTCAGTACTTC
TRBV7-9	TRBJ2-5	15	many	TRBD1	CASRDRTGKQETQYF	TGTGCCAGCAGGGATCGGACAGGGAAACAGGAGACCCAGTACTTC
TRBV7-8	TRBJ1-5	12	.	.	CASSLGRQPQHF	TGTGCCAGCAGCTTGGGGAGGCAGCCCCAGCATTTT